This TCR beta chain was sequenced during a study of cytomegalovirus exposure and HLA in healthy donors. General observations from the study: An ancestry cluster, one associated with Asian ancestry, reportedly showed fewer N-insertions than the approximately 670-donor mean in a later analysis.

V was pared by 4 bases and J by 0 bases, with 11 bases between. CDR1 is SGHDT, CDR2 YYEEEE, per germline. CDR3 length: 15 amino acids. This clone was counted a few times. Its antigen is not known. The PCR employed 60 Vbeta primers together with 13 Jbeta primers. The method was immunoSEQ multiplex PCR; TCRdb's version includes in-frame clones alone and lacks a portion of them. In the table there are around 40,000 clones, around 73% of which are singletons. This TCR was sampled from a woman under 40 in good health and CMV-seronegative. The source material was PBMCs. The genes are TRBV5-6 and TRBJ2-1; D not resolved. The CDR3 sequence: CASSTRLSSYNEQFF. Written as DNA, the CDR3 is TGTGCCAGCAGCACTCGACTGAGCTCCTACAATGAGCAGTTCTTC.